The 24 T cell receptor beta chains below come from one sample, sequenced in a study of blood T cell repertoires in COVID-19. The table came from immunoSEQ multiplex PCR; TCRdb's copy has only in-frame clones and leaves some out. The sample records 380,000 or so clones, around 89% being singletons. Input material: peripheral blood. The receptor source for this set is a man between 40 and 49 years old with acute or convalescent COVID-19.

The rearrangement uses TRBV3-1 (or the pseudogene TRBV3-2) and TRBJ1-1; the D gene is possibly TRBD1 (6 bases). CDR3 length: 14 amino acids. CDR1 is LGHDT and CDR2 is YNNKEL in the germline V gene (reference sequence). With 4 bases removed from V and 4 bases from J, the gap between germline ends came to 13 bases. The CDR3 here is CASSPLGGGTEAFF. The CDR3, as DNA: TGTGCCAGCAGCCCACTTGGGGGCGGCACTGAAGCTTTCTTT.

Here the CDR3 DNA reads TGTGCCAGCATACTGCCCTGGAGGGCACCCCCGTACGAGCAGTACTTC. This sequence encodes CASILPWRAPPYEQYF. The rearrangement joins TRBV21-1 to TRBJ2-7; the D call of TRBD2 is as the table states it, not checked on the DNA. TRBV21-1 is a pseudogene segment. The CDR3 runs to 16 residues.

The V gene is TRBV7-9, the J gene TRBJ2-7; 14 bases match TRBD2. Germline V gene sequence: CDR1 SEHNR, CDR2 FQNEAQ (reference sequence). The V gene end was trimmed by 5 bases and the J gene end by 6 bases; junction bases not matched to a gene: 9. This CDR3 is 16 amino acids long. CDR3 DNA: TGTGCCAGCAGCGGGGAGCAGGGACTAGCGGGAGCCGAGCAGTACTTC. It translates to CASSGEQGLAGAEQYF.

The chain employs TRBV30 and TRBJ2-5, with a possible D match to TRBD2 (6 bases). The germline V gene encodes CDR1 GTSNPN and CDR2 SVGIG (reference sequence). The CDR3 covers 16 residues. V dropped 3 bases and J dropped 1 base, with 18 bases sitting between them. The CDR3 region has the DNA TGTGCCTGGAGGTGGGCGGGAATACGTCCCCAAGAGACCCAGTACTTC. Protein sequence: CAWRWAGIRPQETQYF.

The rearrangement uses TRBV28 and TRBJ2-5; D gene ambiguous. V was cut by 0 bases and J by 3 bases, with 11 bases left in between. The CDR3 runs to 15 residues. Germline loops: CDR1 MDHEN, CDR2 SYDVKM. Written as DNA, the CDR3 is TGTGCCAGCAGTTTATGGACAACCAACAAAGAGACCCAGTACTTC. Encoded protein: CASSLWTTNKETQYF.

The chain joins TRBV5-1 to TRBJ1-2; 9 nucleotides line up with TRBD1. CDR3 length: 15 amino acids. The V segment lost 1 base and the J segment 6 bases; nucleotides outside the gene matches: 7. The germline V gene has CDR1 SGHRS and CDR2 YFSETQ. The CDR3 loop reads CASSLRDRVRHGYTF. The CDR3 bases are TGCGCCAGCAGCTTGAGGGACAGGGTTAGGCATGGCTACACCTTC.

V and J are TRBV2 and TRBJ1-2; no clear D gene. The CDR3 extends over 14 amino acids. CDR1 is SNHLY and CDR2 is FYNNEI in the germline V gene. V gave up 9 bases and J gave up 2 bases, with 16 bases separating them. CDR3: CASLATGGNYGYTF. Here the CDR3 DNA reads TGTGCCAGTCTTGCCACTGGCGGCAACTATGGCTACACCTTC.

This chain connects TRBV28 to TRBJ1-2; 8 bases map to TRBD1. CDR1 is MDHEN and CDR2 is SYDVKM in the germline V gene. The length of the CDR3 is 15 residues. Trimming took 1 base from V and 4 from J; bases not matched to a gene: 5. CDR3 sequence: CASSLYRTGLYGYTF. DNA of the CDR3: TGTGCCAGCAGTTTATACAGGACAGGGCTCTATGGCTACACCTTC.

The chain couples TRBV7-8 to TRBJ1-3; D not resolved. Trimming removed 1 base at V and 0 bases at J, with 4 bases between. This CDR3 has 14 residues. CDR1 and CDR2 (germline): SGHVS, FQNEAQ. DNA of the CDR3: TGTGCCAGCAGCTTAGAGAGCTCTGGAAACACCATATATTTT. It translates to CASSLESSGNTIYF.

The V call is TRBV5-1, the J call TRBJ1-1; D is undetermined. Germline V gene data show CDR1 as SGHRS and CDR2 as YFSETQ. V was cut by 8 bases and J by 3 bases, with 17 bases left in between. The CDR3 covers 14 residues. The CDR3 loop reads CASAGRAPDTEAFF. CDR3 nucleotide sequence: TGCGCCAGTGCGGGGAGGGCTCCGGACACTGAAGCTTTCTTT. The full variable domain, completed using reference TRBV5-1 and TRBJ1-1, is KAGVTQTPRYLIKTRGQQVTLSCSPISGHRSVSWYQQTPGQGLQFLFEYFSETQRNKGNFPGRFSGRQFSNSRSEMNVSTLELGDSALYLCASAGRAPDTEAFFGQGTRLTVV.

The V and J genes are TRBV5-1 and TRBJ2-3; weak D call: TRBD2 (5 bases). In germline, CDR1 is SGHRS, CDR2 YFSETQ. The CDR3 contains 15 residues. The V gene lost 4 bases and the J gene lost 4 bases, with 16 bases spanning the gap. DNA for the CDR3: TGCGCCAGCAGCCTAGGGCAGACGAGGGCAGATACGCAGTATTTT. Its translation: CASSLGQTRADTQYF. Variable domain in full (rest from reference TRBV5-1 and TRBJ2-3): KAGVTQTPRYLIKTRGQQVTLSCSPISGHRSVSWYQQTPGQGLQFLFEYFSETQRNKGNFPGRFSGRQFSNSRSEMNVSTLELGDSALYLCASSLGQTRADTQYFGPGTRLTVL.

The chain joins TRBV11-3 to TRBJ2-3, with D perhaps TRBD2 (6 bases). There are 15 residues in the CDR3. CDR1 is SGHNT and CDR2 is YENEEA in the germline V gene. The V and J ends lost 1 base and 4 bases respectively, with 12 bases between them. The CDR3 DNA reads TGTGCCAGCAGCTTAGCAGCAGGAGGGGCAGATACGCAGTATTTT. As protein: CASSLAAGGADTQYF.

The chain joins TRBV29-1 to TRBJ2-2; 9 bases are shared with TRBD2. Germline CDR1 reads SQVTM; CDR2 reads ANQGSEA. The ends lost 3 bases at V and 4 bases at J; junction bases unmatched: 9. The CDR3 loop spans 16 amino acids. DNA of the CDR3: TGCAGCGTTGACCCCGGCGGGGGGGGAATCACCGGGGAGCTGTTTTTT. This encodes CSVDPGGGGITGELFF.

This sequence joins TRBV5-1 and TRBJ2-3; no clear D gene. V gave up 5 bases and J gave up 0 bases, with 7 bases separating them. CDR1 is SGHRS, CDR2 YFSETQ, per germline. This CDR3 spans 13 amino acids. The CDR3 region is CASSLPSTDTQYF. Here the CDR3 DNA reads TGCGCCAGCAGTCTCCCGAGCACAGATACGCAGTATTTT.

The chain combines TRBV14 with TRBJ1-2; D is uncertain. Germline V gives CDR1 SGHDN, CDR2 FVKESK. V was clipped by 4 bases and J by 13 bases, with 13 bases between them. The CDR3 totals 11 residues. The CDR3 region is CASSLSRGLTF. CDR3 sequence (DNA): TGTGCCAGCAGCCTCTCAAGAGGTCTCACCTTC. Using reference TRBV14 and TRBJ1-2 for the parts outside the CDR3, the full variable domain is EAGVTQFPSHSVIEKGQTVTLRCDPISGHDNLYWYRRVMGKEIKFLLHFVKESKQDESGMPNNRFLAERTGGTYSTLKVQPAELEDSGVYFCASSLSRGLTFGSGTRLTVV.

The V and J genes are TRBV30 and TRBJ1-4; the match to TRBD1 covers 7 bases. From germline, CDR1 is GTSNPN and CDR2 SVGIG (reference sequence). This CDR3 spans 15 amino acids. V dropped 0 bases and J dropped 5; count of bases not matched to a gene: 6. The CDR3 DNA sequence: TGTGCCTGGAGTGTATCGATAGGGGGCAATGAAAAACTGTTTTTT. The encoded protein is CAWSVSIGGNEKLFF.

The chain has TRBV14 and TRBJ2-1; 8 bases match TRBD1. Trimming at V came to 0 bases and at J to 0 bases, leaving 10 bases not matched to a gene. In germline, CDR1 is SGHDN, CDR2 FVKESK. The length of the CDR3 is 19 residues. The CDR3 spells CASSQEVRTGNRSYNEQFF. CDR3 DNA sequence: TGTGCCAGCAGCCAAGAAGTTAGGACAGGGAACCGCTCCTACAATGAGCAGTTCTTC.

The CDR3 DNA follows: TGTGCCAGCAAGCAGGGGAACACAGATACGCAGTATTTT. Translation: CASKQGNTDTQYF. The V and J genes are TRBV27 and TRBJ2-3, with D possibly matching TRBD1 (6 bases). CDR1 MNHEY and CDR2 SMNVEV come from the germline V gene (reference sequence). The CDR3 is 13 amino acids. The V end was cut by 7 bases, the J end by 2 bases, with 10 bases between.

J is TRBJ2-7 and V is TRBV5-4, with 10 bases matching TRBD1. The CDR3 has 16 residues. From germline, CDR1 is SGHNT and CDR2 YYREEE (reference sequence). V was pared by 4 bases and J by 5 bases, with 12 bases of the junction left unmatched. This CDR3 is CASSPSLGQGRHEQYF. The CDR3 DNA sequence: TGTGCCAGCAGCCCGTCCCTGGGACAGGGGCGCCACGAGCAGTACTTC.

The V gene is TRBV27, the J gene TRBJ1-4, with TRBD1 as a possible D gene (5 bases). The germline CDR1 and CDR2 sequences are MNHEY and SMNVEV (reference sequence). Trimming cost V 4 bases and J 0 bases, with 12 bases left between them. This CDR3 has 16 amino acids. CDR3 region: CASSSWTTATNEKLFF. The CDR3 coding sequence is TGTGCCAGCAGTTCATGGACAACTGCAACTAATGAAAAACTGTTTTTT.

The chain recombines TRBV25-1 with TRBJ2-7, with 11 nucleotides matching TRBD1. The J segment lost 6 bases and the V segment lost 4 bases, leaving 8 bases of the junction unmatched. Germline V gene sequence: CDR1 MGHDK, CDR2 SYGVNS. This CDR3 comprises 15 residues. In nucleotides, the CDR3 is TGTGCCAGCAGTGCGGCCGGGACAGGGGGAGGCGAGCAGTACTTC. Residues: CASSAAGTGGGEQYF.

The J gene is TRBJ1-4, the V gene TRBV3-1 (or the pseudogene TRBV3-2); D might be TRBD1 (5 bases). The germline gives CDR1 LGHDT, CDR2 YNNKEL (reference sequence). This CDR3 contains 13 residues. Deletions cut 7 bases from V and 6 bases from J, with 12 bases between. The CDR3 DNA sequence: TGTGCCAGCAACCGAGGGGAGGATGAAAAACTGTTTTTT. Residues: CASNRGEDEKLFF.

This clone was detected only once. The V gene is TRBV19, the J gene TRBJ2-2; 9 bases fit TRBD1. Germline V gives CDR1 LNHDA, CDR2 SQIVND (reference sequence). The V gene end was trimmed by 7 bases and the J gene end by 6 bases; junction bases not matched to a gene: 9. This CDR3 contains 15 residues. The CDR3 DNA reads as TGTGCCAGTATGACCGGGACAGGGTACCCCGGGGAGCTGTTTTTT. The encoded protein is CASMTGTGYPGELFF.

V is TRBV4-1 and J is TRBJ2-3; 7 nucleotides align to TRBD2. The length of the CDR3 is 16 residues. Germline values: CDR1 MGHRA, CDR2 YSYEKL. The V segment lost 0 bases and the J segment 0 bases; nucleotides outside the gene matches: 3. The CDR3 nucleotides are TGCGCCAGCAGCCAAGAGACTAGCAGAAGCACAGATACGCAGTATTTT. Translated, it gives CASSQETSRSTDTQYF.